This TCR beta chain was obtained from a study of STAT5B mutations in CD4+ large granular lymphocyte leukemia. The V gene lost 4 bases and the J gene lost 0 bases, with 10 bases spanning the gap. The CDR3 extends over 14 amino acids. The V gene's germline CDR1 is SGHRS and CDR2 YFSETQ. Profiling relied on immunoSEQ multiplex PCR, and the TCRdb table lists in-frame clones only, not all of them. This sample yields 40,000 to 45,000 clones, of which roughly 79% are seen a single time; about 3.8% belongs to the top ten. Sequenced: CD4+ T cells from blood buffy coats. The sequence was obtained from a human donor in good health. V gene TRBV5-1 combines with J gene TRBJ1-1, with D perhaps TRBD1 (5 bases). CDR3 nucleotide sequence: TGCGCCAGCAGCGGGGGGTCGTTGAACACTGAAGCTTTCTTT. It specifies CASSGGSLNTEAFF.